One sample yielded the 5 T cell receptor beta chains listed below, sequenced in a study of blood T cell repertoires in COVID-19 (TCRdb year 2020). The library was built by means of the immunoSEQ multiplex PCR assay. TCRdb retrieved this table from immuneACCESS and kept in-frame rearrangements only. Not all clones are present; in checked studies, unresolved V genes account for under half, and no reason is known for the remainder. The sample table holds 200,000 or so clones, of which approximately 90% were seen once. The ten largest clonotypes hold around 2.6% of the sample. The sample consisted of PBMCs or T cells enriched from blood (not recorded which). The receptor source for this set is a woman aged 25 to 39 who had recovered from COVID-19.

The rearrangement joins TRBV10-3 to TRBJ1-2, with 8 nucleotides matching TRBD1. This CDR3 comprises 15 residues. Germline V gene data show CDR1 as ENHRY and CDR2 as SYGVKD. V shed 5 bases and J 0 bases; nucleotides not matched to a gene: 5. The CDR3 spells CAISKQGDPNYGYTF. The CDR3 DNA is TGTGCCATCAGTAAACAGGGGGATCCTAACTATGGCTACACCTTC.

This clone was recorded only once. The V call is TRBV11-2, the J call TRBJ1-1; a weak D match, TRBD1 (5 bases). The CDR3 consists of 14 residues. The V end was cut by 5 bases, the J end by 0 bases, with 10 bases between. CDR1 and CDR2 from the germline V gene are SGHAT and FQNNGV. The CDR3 region has the DNA TGTGCCAGCAGCGCGGGACCGATGAACACTGAAGCTTTCTTT. Protein product: CASSAGPMNTEAFF.

The chain couples TRBV14 to TRBJ2-1; 7 nucleotides align to TRBD2. This CDR3 is 17 amino acids long. CDR1 and CDR2 from the germline V gene are SGHDN and FVKESK. With V trimmed by 4 bases and J by 3 bases, 12 bases remained unmatched. This CDR3 is CASSPQPLATYYNEQFF. In DNA form, the CDR3 reads TGTGCCAGCAGCCCACAACCACTAGCGACCTACTACAATGAGCAGTTCTTC.

This chain links TRBV29-1 with TRBJ2-3; no reliable D call. The CDR3 runs 18 residues. V was cut by 6 bases and J by 2 bases, with 27 bases left in between. CDR1 SQVTM and CDR2 ANQGSEA come from the germline V gene. The CDR3 DNA follows: TGCAGCGTCGCCATCCCCAGTGCCGAGAGGTATATCACAGATACGCAGTATTTT. Translation: CSVAIPSAERYITDTQYF.

The V call is TRBV7-2, the J call TRBJ1-1, with 8 bases lining up with TRBD1. This CDR3 contains 15 residues. Losses at the gene ends were 5 bases for V and 5 bases for J; bases not matched to a gene: 10. Germline-derived CDR1 and CDR2 are SGHTA and FQGNSA. CDR3 sequence: CASSQRTGRFTEAFF. CDR3 in DNA: TGTGCCAGCAGCCAAAGGACAGGGCGGTTTACTGAAGCTTTCTTT.